This T cell receptor beta chain was captured by sequencing in a study of T cells in tuberculosis. Assay used: immunoSEQ multiplex PCR; TCRdb lists only in-frame clones, some missing. The table records about 88,000 clones, roughly 91% of them present only once. Germline CDR1 and CDR2: SEHNR and FQNEAQ (reference sequence). J gave up 2 bases and V 5 bases, and 16 bases lay outside the gene matches. The length of the CDR3 is 18 residues. Cells were sorted from thawed PBMC rested overnight and stained with GMM-loaded CD1B tetramer, viability dye and anti-CD3. C32 glucose monomycolate from Rhodococcus equi was loaded onto the CD1B tetramers. PBMC for tetramer sorting were first depleted of CD14-expressing monocytes. Each donor contributed 80,000 to 100,000 sorted tetramer-negative cells.

The genes are TRBV7-9 and TRBJ1-2; 8 bases are shared with TRBD1. This sequence was found in an adult woman with latent tuberculosis. Sequenced input: CD1b-GMM tetramer-negative cells sorted from PBMCs. The CDR3 region is CASSTDRAAKYVNYGYTF. The CDR3 region has the DNA TGTGCCAGCAGCACGGACAGGGCGGCTAAATACGTGAACTATGGCTACACCTTC.